This T cell receptor (beta chain) is from a study of T-cell memory formation after mild COVID-19. Study as a whole: TCR clusters showed largely donor specificity.

This clonotype was counted only a few times. Its target is unknown. TCR alpha and TCR beta cDNA libraries carrying sample barcodes and UMIs were produced by 5'RACE using constant-segment primers. TCRdb re-analysed the 5' RACE reads in MiXCR, keeping a single row per CDR3 protein. The sample includes 500,000 to 650,000 distinct CDR3 sequences, less than 25% of them seen just once. Study-level points and caveats: Memory from before infection featured some responding clones, which suggests cross-reactive memory joined. The study found contracting CD4+ clones mainly in CM and EM and contracting CD8+ clones in EMRA.

The receptor comes from an adult woman who had mild COVID-19 (a few samples of this study predate the infection). Cell type and time point are not known. Sequenced material: PBMCs or a T cell subset sorted from them (not recorded which).

CDR3 bases: TGCAGTGCCGGGACAGGGGACGAGCAGTACTTC. It specifies CSAGTGDEQYF. The chain uses TRBV20-1 and TRBJ2-7; the match to TRBD1 covers 10 bases. V shed 6 bases and J 5 bases; nucleotides not matched to a gene: 1. The CDR3 is made up of 11 amino acids. Germline V lookup: CDR1 DFQATT, CDR2 SNEGSKA (reference sequence).